This TCR beta chain came from a study of blood T cell repertoires in COVID-19. Study in general: The origin of the acute and convalescent COVID-19 samples was the United States, Italy and Spain. The analysed material was cDNA or gDNA that came from T cells, B-cell-depleted T cells, or PBMCs.

Original data processing: Estimates of nucleated cell counts were drawn from the amplification of reference gene primers. This table comes from immunoSEQ multiplex PCR, and its TCRdb copy is limited to in-frame clones, with some not included. The V and J calls and the clone size are those of that table, but D and trimming were determined from the DNA. The sample lists about 110,000 clones; about 84% were seen once. The length of the CDR3 is 18 residues. Germline assignment: CDR1 SGHRS and CDR2 YFSETQ. V lost 3 bases, J lost 2 bases, and 13 bases stayed unmatched. Material for sequencing was peripheral blood. This chain links TRBV5-1 with TRBJ1-1; 10 nucleotides line up with TRBD1. The TCR originated in a woman in her sixties with acute or convalescent COVID-19. In DNA form, the CDR3 reads TGCGCCAGCAGCTCCGGGGAGGGTCCGACAGGGGGCAACACTGAAGCTTTCTTT. Translated, it gives CASSSGEGPTGGNTEAFF.